One and the same sample provided the 17 T cell receptor beta chains below, sequenced in a study of cytomegalovirus exposure and HLA in healthy donors. This PCR relied on a set of 60 Vbeta primers and 13 Jbeta primers. Libraries were prepared by immunoSEQ multiplex PCR; TCRdb keeps only in-frame clonotypes and omits some of them. The sample records approximately 180,000 clones, about 80% being singletons. The sequencing sample was made of PBMCs. These receptors were taken from a woman in her thirties or forties in good health and CMV-seronegative.

The chain links TRBV7-3 to TRBJ1-4, with D maybe TRBD1 (6 bases). The CDR3 contains 17 residues. Germline V lookup: CDR1 SGHTA, CDR2 FQGTGA. Trimming removed 5 bases from V and 0 bases from J, with 16 bases in between. For the CDR3, the DNA is TGTGCCAGCAGCCCCGGACAGCTCTTCGCAACTAATGAAAAACTGTTTTTT. It is translated as CASSPGQLFATNEKLFF.

This chain links TRBV7-2 with TRBJ1-2; 7 positions agree with TRBD1. The CDR3 extends over 13 amino acids. Germline CDR1 and CDR2: SGHTA and FQGNSA. The trim removed 6 bases at V and 8 bases at J, leaving 9 bases unmatched. CDR3 residues: CASRLDRFGGYTF. The CDR3 DNA reads TGTGCCAGCAGATTGGACAGGTTCGGCGGCTACACCTTC.

The chain couples TRBV19 to TRBJ2-1; unclear D gene. V lost 7 bases and J lost 8, with 12 bases in between. The CDR3 consists of 12 residues. Germline assignment: CDR1 LNHDA and CDR2 SQIVND (reference sequence). Here the CDR3 reads CASKSGYDEQFF. CDR3 sequence (DNA): TGTGCCAGTAAATCAGGTTACGATGAGCAGTTCTTC.

This clone appeared a few times. V and J are TRBV6-5 and TRBJ2-5, with a possible D match to TRBD1 (6 bases). The tail of the sequence fits TRBJ2-7 better, so the J call may be wrong. Germline CDR1 and CDR2: MNHEY and SVGAGI. This CDR3 is 12 amino acids long. The CDR3 nucleotides are TGTGCCAGCAGGGGCAGGGGCTACGAGCAGTACTTC. Amino acids: CASRGRGYEQYF.

The CDR3 sequence: CASRRGGDMDTQYF. CDR3 DNA: TGTGCCAGCCGCCGGGGGGGCGACATGGATACGCAGTATTTT. The genes are TRBV28 and TRBJ2-3, with 8 bases that match TRBD2. Germline V lookup: CDR1 MDHEN, CDR2 SYDVKM. The CDR3 runs to 14 residues. The V gene end was trimmed by 8 bases and the J gene end by 6 bases; junction bases not matched to a gene: 10.

This clone was seen only a few times. The chain links TRBV7-9 to TRBJ1-4, with TRBD1 matching 7 bases. The V gene's germline CDR1 is SEHNR and CDR2 FQNEAQ (reference sequence). Losses at the gene ends were 5 bases for V and 10 bases for J; bases not matched to a gene: 7. This CDR3 has 13 amino acids. For the CDR3, the DNA is TGTGCCAGCAGCCGCCGGGACAGCGGAAAACTGTTTTTT. It yields the protein CASSRRDSGKLFF.

The rearrangement links TRBV30 to TRBJ2-1, with 9 bases identical to TRBD2. Germline CDR1 GTSNPN, CDR2 SVGIG (reference sequence). The CDR3 length is 15 residues. The V gene end was trimmed by 2 bases and the J gene end by 7 bases; junction bases not matched to a gene: 9. The CDR3 protein is CAWSILAGKINEQFF. CDR3 nucleotide sequence: TGTGCCTGGAGTATCCTAGCGGGAAAAATTAATGAGCAGTTCTTC.

The V and J genes are TRBV7-8 and TRBJ2-7; 15 nucleotides align to TRBD2. CDR1 and CDR2 (germline): SGHVS, FQNEAQ. The CDR3 contains 18 residues. J lost 3 bases, V lost 4 bases, and 10 bases had no gene match. CDR3 bases: TGTGCCAGCAGCTCTGGACTAGCGGGAGGGCCGGTCCGCTACGAGCAGTACGTC. This encodes CASSSGLAGGPVRYEQYV.

A single count supports this clone. The V gene is TRBV5-6, the J gene TRBJ1-2, with D tentatively TRBD1 (5 bases). From germline, CDR1 is SGHDT and CDR2 YYEEEE. Trimming stripped 6 bases from V and 6 bases from J, with 12 bases between. The CDR3 runs 12 residues. The CDR3 is CASTTGGDGYTF. In DNA form, the CDR3 reads TGTGCCAGCACAACAGGAGGGGATGGCTACACCTTC.

This clone was detected only a few times. CDR3 nucleotides: TGTGCCAGCAGCGTGGAAGGTGGGAGGTACACCGGGGAGCTGTTTTTT. Its translation: CASSVEGGRYTGELFF. V usage is TRBV9 and J usage is TRBJ2-2; possible D gene TRBD2, 6 bases. The CDR3 contains 16 residues. Trimming removed 2 bases at V and 3 bases at J, with 14 bases between. Germline values: CDR1 SGDLS, CDR2 YYNGEE.

V usage is TRBV7-2 and J usage is TRBJ1-2; 8 nucleotides match TRBD1. Germline lookup yields CDR1 SGHTA and CDR2 FQGNSA. This CDR3 spans 14 amino acids. The trim removed 3 bases at V and 8 bases at J, leaving 8 bases unmatched. In DNA, the CDR3 is TGTGCCAGCAGCTTCCCGGACAGGGCCTCGGGCTACACCTTC. It yields the protein CASSFPDRASGYTF.

Regarding this clone: This same CDR3 is encoded by further DNA sequences in the sample. The V and J genes are TRBV30 and TRBJ1-2; D gene uncertain. CDR3 length equals 12 residues. Germline-derived CDR1 and CDR2 are GTSNPN and SVGIG (reference sequence). The ends were cut back, 2 bases at V and 0 bases at J, with 4 bases in the middle. The CDR3 coding sequence is TGTGCCTGGAGTCCCTCTAACTATGGCTACACCTTC. Translated: CAWSPSNYGYTF. Based on the CDR3 plus reference TRBV30 and TRBJ1-2, the full variable domain is SQTIHQWPATLVQPVGSPLSLECTVEGTSNPNLYWYRQAAGRGLQLLFYSVGIGQISSEVPQNLSASRPQDRQFILSSKKLLLSDSGFYLCAWSPSNYGYTFGSGTRLTVV.

In this sample, this clone turned up a few times. V and J are TRBV9 and TRBJ2-4; 9 nucleotides agree with TRBD2. The CDR3 runs to 20 residues. The ends lost 0 bases at V and 8 bases at J; junction bases unmatched: 21. Germline assignment: CDR1 SGDLS and CDR2 YYNGEE. CDR3 in DNA: TGTGCCAGCAGCGTAGCAAGTCTAGCGGGAATCCCACCCCTAAGGCACATTCAGTACTTC. Amino acids: CASSVASLAGIPPLRHIQYF.

The rearrangement uses TRBV19 and TRBJ1-2, with a possible D match to TRBD1 (5 bases). Germline loops: CDR1 LNHDA, CDR2 SQIVND (reference sequence). The CDR3 loop spans 14 amino acids. The V gene lost 4 bases and the J gene lost 4 bases, with 13 bases spanning the gap. The DNA for the CDR3 is TGTGCCAGTAGTAAATGGGGTCAGGGCTATGGCTACACCTTC. This encodes CASSKWGQGYGYTF.

The chain employs TRBV11-2 and TRBJ1-2; 9 nucleotides line up with TRBD1. V shed 5 bases and J 7 bases; nucleotides not matched to a gene: 11. This CDR3 spans 15 amino acids. Germline-derived CDR1 and CDR2 are SGHAT and FQNNGV. The CDR3 nucleotides are TGTGCCAGCAGCCCCCCTGGGACAGGGTGGGGTGGCTACACCTTC. As protein: CASSPPGTGWGGYTF.

The DNA of the CDR3 is TGCGCCAGCAGCCAAGATCCAACTAGCGGGAGGGATGAGCAGTTCTTC. This gives the protein CASSQDPTSGRDEQFF. The chain combines TRBV4-3 with TRBJ2-1; 13 positions match TRBD2. Per germline, CDR1 LGHNA and CDR2 YSLEER. The CDR3 is made up of 16 amino acids. The V and J ends lost 0 bases and 8 bases, in that order; junction bases with no gene match: 4.

V gene TRBV19 combines with J gene TRBJ2-2, with 11 nucleotides matching TRBD2. Germline loops: CDR1 LNHDA, CDR2 SQIVND (reference sequence). CDR3 length: 17 amino acids. V trimming: 3 bases; J trimming: 4 bases; junction bases outside the gene matches: 7. Written as DNA, the CDR3 is TGTGCCAGTAGTATTGAGCTAGCGGGAGGAGGCACCGGGGAGCTGTTTTTT. Translated, it gives CASSIELAGGGTGELFF.